The 23 T cell receptor beta chains in this list originate from one sample, sequenced in a study of T cells in Graves' hyperthyroidism and ophthalmopathy. RNA transcripts gave rise to amplified TCR beta CDR3 regions. In the first-round RT-PCR of the TCR CDR3, the HTBI primer set was used. TCRdb reprocessed the multiplex PCR reads with MiXCR, giving one entry per CDR3 protein. The sample contains about 610,000 distinct CDR3 sequences, over 12% of which appear only once. Input material: blood. Receptor source: a middle-aged woman with Graves' ophthalmopathy.

The rearrangement uses TRBV6-1 and TRBJ2-7; D remains ambiguous. The CDR3 covers 15 residues. With 9 bases removed from V and 0 bases from J, the gap between germline ends came to 18 bases. Germline V gene sequence: CDR1 MNHNS, CDR2 SASEGT. DNA for the CDR3: TGTGCCAGACCCCCGGCCACGGGTAGCTCCTACGAGCAGTACTTC. It codes for CARPPATGSSYEQYF.

This clonotype showed up many times. This chain links TRBV7-2 with TRBJ1-2; D gene ambiguous. The CDR3 consists of 13 residues. Germline CDR1 and CDR2: SGHTA and FQGNSA. V shed 3 bases and J shed 8 bases, with 13 bases lying between them. The CDR3 DNA follows: TGTGCCAGCAGCTTGGAGGCCCCTATCGGCTACACCTTC. It encodes CASSLEAPIGYTF.

This clonotype was observed a few times. The chain has TRBV20-1 and TRBJ1-1; D uncertain. V was cut by 6 bases and J by 4 bases, with 12 bases left in between. The CDR3 extends over 12 amino acids. CDR1 DFQATT and CDR2 SNEGSKA come from the germline V gene (reference sequence). CDR3 DNA: TGCAGTGCGATGCTCATGAGCACTGAAGCTTTCTTT. The encoded protein is CSAMLMSTEAFF.

This clonotype was observed at least ten times. The gene calls are TRBV10-3 and TRBJ2-5; 9 bases are shared with TRBD2. V dropped 7 bases and J dropped 4; count of bases not matched to a gene: 7. This CDR3 is 14 amino acids long. The germline CDR1 and CDR2 sequences are ENHRY and SYGVKD. This chain's CDR3 is CAIKAGGPGETQYF. DNA for the CDR3: TGTGCCATCAAGGCGGGAGGGCCGGGAGAGACCCAGTACTTC.

The DNA of the CDR3 is TGTGCCAGCAGTTTTCAGGGGTGGGAGCAGTACTTC. Protein: CASSFQGWEQYF. The genes are TRBV12-3 or TRBV12-4 and TRBJ2-7; TRBD1 might be the D (6 bases). The CDR3 extends over 12 amino acids. The V gene lost 3 bases and the J gene lost 7 bases, with 10 bases spanning the gap.

This clonotype was counted between two and nine times. This chain uses TRBV5-1 with TRBJ1-1; D uncertain. V was shortened by 0 bases and J by 6 bases, with 9 bases between the two germline ends. Per the germline V gene, CDR1 is SGHRS and CDR2 is YFSETQ. The CDR3 totals 13 residues. The CDR3, as DNA: TGCGCCAGCAGCTTGGAGTCTCTCTCTGAAGCTTTCTTT. Amino acids: CASSLESLSEAFF.

This clonotype was detected many times. This rearrangement joins TRBV4-1 to TRBJ1-1; D is undetermined. Germline assignment: CDR1 MGHRA and CDR2 YSYEKL. CDR3 length: 15 residues. Trimming left V 0 bases short and J 7 bases short, with 15 bases between. The CDR3 protein is CASSQDAVFRVEAFF. Here the CDR3 DNA reads TGCGCCAGCAGCCAAGATGCTGTATTTAGGGTTGAAGCTTTCTTT.

This chain uses TRBV19 with TRBJ2-7; 11 bases align to TRBD1. The J segment lost 5 bases and the V segment lost 8 bases, leaving 2 bases of the junction unmatched. Germline CDR1 and CDR2: LNHDA and SQIVND (reference sequence). The length of the CDR3 is 12 residues. The CDR3, as DNA: TGTGCCAGTGGACAGGGGGCCCACGAGCAGTACTTC. Translating it yields CASGQGAHEQYF.

This clonotype was counted only a few times. With a much larger clone just one base away, this may be a read error. J is TRBJ1-2 and V is TRBV2; D is possibly TRBD1 (5 bases). Germline V gene data show CDR1 as SNHLY and CDR2 as FYNNEI. This CDR3 has 15 amino acids. The V end was cut by 5 bases, the J end by 5 bases, with 18 bases between. CDR3 nucleotides: TGTGCCAGCAGTCAGGGACGGGGGGTCGGGTATGGCTACACCTTC. Its protein is CASSQGRGVGYGYTF.

The sample holds many counts of this clonotype. This sequence joins TRBV7-2 and TRBJ1-3; D uncertain. Germline assignment: CDR1 SGHTA and CDR2 FQGNSA. The CDR3 sequence is 15 residues long. Trimming stripped 2 bases from V and 0 bases from J, with 8 bases between. The CDR3 protein is CASSLSGLSGNTIYF. CDR3 bases: TGTGCCAGCAGCTTAAGTGGCCTCTCTGGAAACACCATATATTTT.

This clonotype occurred many times. The chain links TRBV6-4 to TRBJ1-2, with TRBD1 identical over 7 bases. The CDR3 length is 13 residues. The germline V gene has CDR1 MRHNA and CDR2 SNTAGT. J was trimmed by 6 bases and V by 6 bases; bases with no gene match: 7. CDR3 bases: TGTGCCAGCAGAGCTACAGGGGTGGATGGCTACACCTTC. This translates into CASRATGVDGYTF.

This clonotype was counted many times. V gene TRBV7-2 combines with J gene TRBJ2-7, with D possibly matching TRBD1 (6 bases). The V and J ends lost 1 base and 6 bases respectively, with 13 bases between them. Germline CDR1 is SGHTA and CDR2 is FQGNSA. The CDR3 extends over 14 amino acids. The DNA for the CDR3 is TGTGCCAGCAGCTTAGGAAGTGGGACACCCGAGCAGTACTTC. It specifies CASSLGSGTPEQYF.

This clonotype occurred many times. The chain carries TRBV7-3 and TRBJ2-2, with 7 bases identical to TRBD2. Germline trimming cut 6 bases from V and 2 bases from J; bases unmatched to any gene: 9. Looked up from germline, CDR1 is SGHTA and CDR2 is FQGTGA. The CDR3 length is 16 residues. The DNA for the CDR3 is TGTGCCAGCAGAGACCGGGCTAGCGGAAACACCGGGGAGCTGTTTTTT. Translated: CASRDRASGNTGELFF.

This chain connects TRBV28 to TRBJ1-1, with TRBD1 matching over 7 bases. Germline loops: CDR1 MDHEN, CDR2 SYDVKM. J gave up 1 base and V 3 bases, and 11 bases lay outside the gene matches. This CDR3 has 17 amino acids. Written as DNA, the CDR3 is TGTGCCAGCAGTTTGAACAAATCGGGACAGCGGAACACTGAAGCTTTCTTT. Translation gives CASSLNKSGQRNTEAFF.

This clonotype came up a few times. The CDR3 nucleotides read TGCGCCACCCGATCCGGCGGCTTCTCCTACGAGCAGTACTTC. This translates into CATRSGGFSYEQYF. The chain uses TRBV5-1 and TRBJ2-7; D is unresolved. In germline, CDR1 is SGHRS, CDR2 YFSETQ. The CDR3 has 14 amino acids. V gave up 9 bases and J gave up 0 bases, with 16 bases separating them. The variable domain in full, with the rest retrieved from reference TRBV5-1 and TRBJ2-7, is KAGVTQTPRYLIKTRGQQVTLSCSPISGHRSVSWYQQTPGQGLQFLFEYFSETQRNKGNFPGRFSGRQFSNSRSEMNVSTLELGDSALYLCATRSGGFSYEQYFGPGTRLTVT.

This clonotype was seen a few times. The chain combines TRBV9 with TRBJ2-3; 11 bases are shared with TRBD2. The CDR3 is 17 residues long. Germline CDR1 and CDR2: SGDLS and YYNGEE. The J segment lost 2 bases and the V segment lost 2 bases, leaving 7 bases of the junction unmatched. As DNA, the CDR3 is TGTGCCAGCAGCGTCTTAGCGGGAGGGCAAGACACAGATACGCAGTATTTT. The encoded protein is CASSVLAGGQDTDTQYF.

CDR3: CASSFASGSTRPYEQYF. DNA for the CDR3: TGTGCCAGCAGTTTTGCTAGCGGGAGTACCAGGCCCTACGAGCAGTACTTC. This rearrangement joins TRBV12-3 or TRBV12-4 to TRBJ2-7; 10 bases align to TRBD2. V trimming: 3 bases; J trimming: 2 bases; junction bases outside the gene matches: 10. The CDR3 has 17 amino acids.

This clonotype showed up many times. The rearrangement links TRBV20-1 to TRBJ1-2; 8 positions match TRBD1. This CDR3 is 13 amino acids long. V lost 1 base, J lost 8 bases, and 6 bases stayed unmatched. The germline V gene encodes CDR1 DFQATT and CDR2 SNEGSKA (reference sequence). CDR3 sequence: CSARANRGKGYTF. The CDR3 DNA reads TGCAGTGCTAGAGCGAACAGGGGGAAAGGCTACACCTTC.

There are many counts of this clonotype. The J gene is TRBJ1-2, the V gene TRBV27, with 7 bases fitting TRBD1. The V gene end was trimmed by 2 bases and the J gene end by 4 bases; junction bases not matched to a gene: 7. Germline V gives CDR1 MNHEY, CDR2 SMNVEV (reference sequence). The CDR3 totals 15 residues. CDR3 in amino acids: CASSLRARGGYGYTF. The DNA for the CDR3 is TGTGCCAGCAGTTTAAGGGCCAGGGGGGGCTATGGCTACACCTTC.

This clonotype occurred many times. V usage is TRBV20-1 and J usage is TRBJ2-7, with 7 bases lining up with TRBD1. V shed 2 bases, J shed 1 base, and the junction held 8 bases outside the gene matches. The length of the CDR3 is 15 residues. The germline V gene has CDR1 DFQATT and CDR2 SNEGSKA (reference sequence). CDR3 residues: CSARSYGTESYEQYF. The DNA of the CDR3 is TGCAGTGCTAGATCATACGGGACAGAATCCTACGAGCAGTACTTC.

At least ten counts were recorded for this clonotype. The gene calls are TRBV12-3 or TRBV12-4 and TRBJ1-2, with D maybe TRBD1 (5 bases). V lost 6 bases to trimming and J lost 8 bases, with 19 bases between them. CDR3 length equals 14 residues. The CDR3 nucleotides read TGTGCCAGCAGCCTGGTGGAAGGGGAGGGCGGCTACACCTTC. This encodes CASSLVEGEGGYTF.

The chain employs TRBV27 and TRBJ1-3; possible D gene TRBD1, 5 bases. The CDR3 has 17 amino acids. Trimming took off 3 bases at V and 3 bases at J, with 18 bases between the two ends. Germline CDR1 is MNHEY and CDR2 is SMNVEV (reference sequence). The CDR3 coding sequence is TGTGCCAGCAGTTTCTTCCGGCCGGGGGAATTTGGAAACACCATATATTTT. Translating it yields CASSFFRPGEFGNTIYF.

The chain uses TRBV18 and TRBJ1-1, with D unclear. CDR3 length equals 14 residues. Germline values: CDR1 KGHSH, CDR2 LQKENI. The V and J ends lost 0 bases and 6 bases respectively, with 11 bases between them. CDR3 region: CASSPPLRRSEAFF. The CDR3 coding sequence is TGTGCCAGCTCACCACCGTTAAGACGGTCTGAAGCTTTCTTT.